This T cell receptor (beta chain) emerged from a study of early T cells in non-severe SARS-CoV-2 infection. Study-wide background: The authors sequenced bulk RNA from unsorted whole blood, leaving chains unpaired.

The sample holds a few counts of this clonotype. In the library, individual cDNA molecules carried attached unique molecular identifiers. TCRdb used MiXCR to reprocess the 5' RACE reads, holding one entry per CDR3 protein. Here the sample spans tens of thousands of distinct CDR3 sequences, under 13% being singletons. This clonotype was obtained from an adult who was a healthcare worker with PCR-confirmed SARS-CoV-2 infection or an uninfected control (not recorded which). The sequenced sample was whole blood.

In DNA form, the CDR3 reads TGTGCCAGCAGTTCGGGAAGTACCTACGAGCAGTACTTC. This encodes CASSSGSTYEQYF. This chain connects TRBV27 to TRBJ2-7; D might be TRBD2 (5 bases). The CDR3 spans 13 residues. Between the trimmed V and J ends, which lost 4 bases and 2 bases, there was a span of 9 bases. In germline, CDR1 is MNHEY, CDR2 SMNVEV (reference sequence).